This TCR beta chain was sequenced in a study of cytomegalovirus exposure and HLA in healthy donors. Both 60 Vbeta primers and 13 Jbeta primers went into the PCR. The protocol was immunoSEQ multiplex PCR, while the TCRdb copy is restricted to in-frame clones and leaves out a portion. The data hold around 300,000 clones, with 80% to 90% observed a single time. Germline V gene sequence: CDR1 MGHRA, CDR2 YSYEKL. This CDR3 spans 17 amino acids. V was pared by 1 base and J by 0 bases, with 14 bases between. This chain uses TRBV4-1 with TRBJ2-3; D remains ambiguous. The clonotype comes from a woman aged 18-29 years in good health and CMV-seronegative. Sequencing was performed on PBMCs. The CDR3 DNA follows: TGCGCCAGCAGCCAAGTGCGGTCAGCCTTTAGCACAGATACGCAGTATTTT. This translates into CASSQVRSAFSTDTQYF.